The present TCR beta chain was sequenced within a study of T cell responses to AZD1222 COVID-19 vaccine. Overall study context: Pooling was applied to second doses at about 4 or about 12 weeks. Whole-study findings and limits: Donors were mostly white British, more females; clonal diversity possibly underestimated. Researchers report vaccine-associated CD4 TCRs spanning spike, with dominance at 160-218 and 743-854.

Using immunoSEQ multiplex PCR, the repertoire was profiled, and TCRdb retains in-frame clones only, with some absent. This sample has 140,000 to 150,000 clones, with roughly 85% found just once. Notes on this clone: Its antigen remains unidentified.

The input for sequencing was peripheral blood, taken on day 0 of AZD1222 vaccination. This TCR was sampled from an adult in good health.

The CDR3 sequence: CASSPIRDGYTF. In DNA, the CDR3 is TGTGCCAGCAGCCCGATTAGGGATGGCTACACCTTC. This chain uses TRBV6-5 with TRBJ1-2; D is ambiguous. V lost 6 bases to trimming and J lost 6 bases, with 11 bases between them. Germline CDR1 is MNHEY and CDR2 is SVGAGI. CDR3 size: 12 residues.